A single sample gave rise to the 21 T cell receptor beta chains below, sequenced in a study of blood T cells in healthy people across ages. With a J-beta primer mix and a sample-barcoded 5' primer, a second PCR ran about 7 to 12 cycles. TCRdb reprocessed the 5' RACE reads with MiXCR, giving one entry per CDR3 protein. The sample holds around 800,000 distinct CDR3 sequences, under 45% seen once. What was sequenced was blood. These receptors came from a man between 60 and 75 years old in good health.

This chain connects TRBV29-1 to TRBJ2-1, with TRBD1 matching over 10 bases. Germline-derived CDR1 and CDR2 are SQVTM and ANQGSEA. J gave up 9 bases and V 6 bases, and 14 bases lay outside the gene matches. This CDR3 comprises 15 residues. CDR3 amino acids: CSVGGTGVKAGEQFF. As DNA, the CDR3 is TGCAGCGTGGGGGGGACAGGGGTAAAAGCAGGTGAGCAGTTCTTC.

This clonotype was seen a handful of times. This chain joins TRBV6-6 and TRBJ1-5, with D unresolved. The CDR3 spans 13 residues. V lost 2 bases to trimming and J lost 0 bases, with 2 bases between them. Germline CDR1 is MNHNY and CDR2 is SVGAGI (reference sequence). CDR3 DNA: TGTGCCAGCAGTTACAATAGCAATCAGCCCCAGCATTTT. It yields the protein CASSYNSNQPQHF.

The V call is TRBV24-1, the J call TRBJ2-1; 10 bases agree with TRBD1. Germline V gene data show CDR1 as KGHDR and CDR2 as SFDVKD. V lost 5 bases to trimming and J lost 5 bases; unmatched junction nucleotides: 11. CDR3 length equals 17 residues. The DNA for the CDR3 is TGTGCCACCAGTGGCCTCACCTGCGGGACAGGGGACAATGAGCAGTTCTTC. Its translation is CATSGLTCGTGDNEQFF.

The chain has TRBV2 and TRBJ2-2; D possibly corresponds to TRBD1 (5 bases). The V gene lost 6 bases and the J gene lost 7 bases, with 9 bases spanning the gap. CDR3 length equals 12 residues. The V gene's germline CDR1 is SNHLY and CDR2 FYNNEI. CDR3 sequence reads: CASRKDNGELFF. CDR3 nucleotide sequence: TGTGCCAGCAGGAAGGACAACGGGGAGCTGTTTTTT.

V gene TRBV27 combines with J gene TRBJ2-4; D possibly corresponds to TRBD1 (5 bases). The end of the DNA fits TRBJ2-7 better, so the J call may be wrong. The CDR3 totals 15 residues. Germline CDR1 reads MNHEY; CDR2 reads SMNVEV (reference sequence). The CDR3 sequence is CASSLKGLWSYEQYF. The CDR3 DNA is TGTGCCAGCAGTTTAAAGGGGCTTTGGTCTTACGAGCAGTACTTC.

This chain uses TRBV27 with TRBJ2-5; possible D gene TRBD1, 7 bases. Looked up from germline, CDR1 is MNHEY and CDR2 is SMNVEV (reference sequence). Trimming took 6 bases from V and 13 from J, leaving 21 bases between them. CDR3 length: 13 residues. The CDR3 spells CASSQYLRGEPYF. CDR3 DNA: TGTGCCAGCAGCCAATATCTCAGGGGGGAGCCGTACTTC.

This chain connects TRBV29-1 to TRBJ1-2, with a possible D match to TRBD1 (6 bases). V lost 3 bases, J lost 8 bases, and 22 bases lay in between. Germline CDR1 reads SQVTM; CDR2 reads ANQGSEA. CDR3 length: 15 amino acids. CDR3 in DNA: TGCAGCGTTGAGGAAAAGGGCGGGACATCTATGGGCTACACCTTC. Encoded protein: CSVEEKGGTSMGYTF.

The chain is built from TRBV7-6 and TRBJ2-7, with 9 positions matching TRBD1. V lost 4 bases to trimming and J lost 5 bases; unmatched junction nucleotides: 12. This CDR3 has 16 residues. Germline CDR1 SGHVS, CDR2 FNYEAQ. The CDR3 nucleotides are TGTGCCAGCAGCTCCACCCCGACGGGACAGGGTAACGAGCAGTACTTC. Residues: CASSSTPTGQGNEQYF.

This clonotype came up a few times. The chain carries TRBV6-5 and TRBJ1-2; 8 positions match TRBD1. Germline CDR1 is MNHEY and CDR2 is SVGAGI. The CDR3 runs 15 residues. V shed 6 bases and J 2 bases; nucleotides not matched to a gene: 8. CDR3 region: CASRKGQVQNYGYTF. The CDR3 DNA reads TGTGCCAGCAGAAAGGGACAGGTCCAAAACTATGGCTACACCTTC.

The chain links TRBV20-1 to TRBJ2-2, with D possibly matching TRBD1 (5 bases). V dropped 0 bases and J dropped 7 bases, with 15 bases sitting between them. The CDR3 sequence is 15 residues long. Germline CDR1 and CDR2: DFQATT and SNEGSKA (reference sequence). CDR3 sequence: CSARDRAGPIGELFF. CDR3 DNA: TGCAGTGCTAGAGATCGGGCAGGGCCGATCGGGGAGCTGTTTTTT.

About this clonotype itself: Relative to the germline gene, one junction end is altered; a read error may explain this. V gene TRBV24-1 combines with J gene TRBJ2-1; 10 positions match TRBD1. Germline CDR1 and CDR2: KGHDR and SFDVKD. The CDR3 extends over 15 amino acids. CDR3 coding DNA: TGTGCCACCAGTGGGACAGGGGGGGTCTACAATGAGCGGTTCTTC. Translation: CATSGTGGVYNERFF.

This chain uses TRBV13 with TRBJ2-1; 13 nucleotides align to TRBD2. V shed 3 bases, J shed 7 bases, and the junction held 3 bases outside the gene matches. CDR3 length: 15 residues. Germline V gene lookup returns CDR1 PRHDT and CDR2 FYEKMQ (reference sequence). CDR3 DNA sequence: TGTGCCAGCAGCTTGGGACTAGCGGGGCTTAATGAGCAGTTCTTC. It encodes CASSLGLAGLNEQFF.

The chain links TRBV6-5 to TRBJ2-7; tentative D call: TRBD2 (5 bases). There are 15 residues in the CDR3. V lost 2 bases and J lost 2, with 13 bases in between. Germline V gene lookup returns CDR1 MNHEY and CDR2 SVGAGI. The CDR3 is CASSYNLAETYEQYF. The DNA for the CDR3 is TGTGCCAGCAGTTACAACCTAGCCGAAACCTACGAGCAGTACTTC.

With respect to this clonotype: One end of the junction is discordant with germline, which a read error may explain. The V and J genes are TRBV4-1 and TRBJ1-2, with 7 bases lining up with TRBD1. CDR3 size: 17 residues. Germline V gene data show CDR1 as MGHRA and CDR2 as YSYEKL. Written as DNA, the CDR3 is TGCGCCAGCAGCCAAAACTTGGTACAGGGGCGTAACTATAGCTACACCTTC. This sequence encodes CASSQNLVQGRNYSYTF.

The chain employs TRBV20-1 and TRBJ1-5, with 7 bases fitting TRBD1. The CDR3 has 14 residues. The germline gives CDR1 DFQATT, CDR2 SNEGSKA (reference sequence). The V gene end was trimmed by 2 bases and the J gene end by 3 bases; junction bases not matched to a gene: 4. The CDR3 DNA reads as TGCAGTGCTAGAACCGACAGGGACAATCAGCCCCAGCATTTT. This sequence encodes CSARTDRDNQPQHF.

For the CDR3, the DNA is TGCGCCAGCAGCCCGGGGGACAGGAGCTACAATGAGCAGTTCTTC. Encoded protein: CASSPGDRSYNEQFF. This chain uses TRBV5-1 with TRBJ2-1, with 8 bases that match TRBD1. V shed 4 bases and J 3 bases; nucleotides not matched to a gene: 6. The CDR3 length is 15 residues. Germline V CDR1 and CDR2: SGHRS, YFSETQ.

The chain carries TRBV12-3 or TRBV12-4 and TRBJ2-3; tentative D call: TRBD1 (5 bases). Trimming removed 3 bases at V and 6 bases at J, with 10 bases between. The CDR3 totals 13 residues. The chain's CDR3 is CASSLSAGDTQYF. CDR3 in DNA: TGTGCCAGCAGTTTGAGTGCAGGGGATACGCAGTATTTT.

This clonotype showed up just once. This chain connects TRBV24-1 to TRBJ1-2; D not certain. Trimming cost V 1 base and J 8 bases, with 4 bases left between them. The CDR3 extends over 11 amino acids. Germline V gene sequence: CDR1 KGHDR, CDR2 SFDVKD. As DNA, the CDR3 is TGTGCCACCAGTGATTTAAGCGGCTACACCTTC. It is translated as CATSDLSGYTF.

The chain links TRBV28 to TRBJ1-1; D unclear. The CDR3 spans 11 residues. Looked up from germline, CDR1 is MDHEN and CDR2 is SYDVKM. The V end was cut by 5 bases, the J end by 7 bases, with 8 bases between. The CDR3 here is CASSRTLEAFF. The CDR3 DNA is TGTGCCAGCAGTCGGACGCTTGAAGCTTTCTTT.

This clonotype was observed a few times. This sequence joins TRBV9 and TRBJ1-1, with no clear D. Germline V gives CDR1 SGDLS, CDR2 YYNGEE. CDR3 length equals 14 residues. Trimming shortened V by 0 bases and J by 5 bases, and 11 bases separated the two germline ends. This CDR3 reads CASSVGGSGTEAFF. The CDR3 bases are TGTGCCAGCAGCGTAGGGGGTTCGGGAACTGAAGCTTTCTTT.

This chain uses TRBV18 with TRBJ2-1; D possibly corresponds to TRBD2 (5 bases). This CDR3 spans 14 amino acids. Deletions cut 3 bases from V and 5 bases from J, with 11 bases between. Germline V CDR1 and CDR2: KGHSH, LQKENI. This chain's CDR3 is CASSPPSKNNEQFF. In nucleotides, the CDR3 is TGTGCCAGCTCACCGCCTAGCAAGAACAATGAGCAGTTCTTC.